This T cell receptor beta chain is from a study of T cells in Graves' hyperthyroidism and ophthalmopathy. It was RNA transcripts that yielded the amplified TCR beta CDR3 regions. During a first-round RT-PCR of the TCR CDR3, the HTBI primer set was used. One entry per CDR3 protein, called by TCRdb with MiXCR from the multiplex PCR reads. The sample holds hundreds of thousands of distinct CDR3 sequences; less than 30% are singletons and the top ten take approximately 30%. Study outcomes and limitations: Ophthalmopathy got predicted by the model a median about six months before its onset. In blood, most of the thyroid clonotypes expanded above 0.001 were also present.

This clonotype has a count of ten or more. The antigen is unknown. Exclusions: uncontrolled infection, other autoimmune disease, pregnancy, lactation. Each diagnosis drew on symptoms, thyroxine, TRAb, thyroid ultrasound and orbital computed tomography findings. This CDR3 is 15 amino acids long. V was clipped by 4 bases and J by 8 bases, with 19 bases between them. Germline V CDR1 and CDR2: SGHDT, YYEEEE. The chain recombines TRBV5-6 with TRBJ2-1; D possibly corresponds to TRBD2 (6 bases). This receptor was identified in a man aged 40-49 years with Graves' hyperthyroidism that later progressed to Graves' ophthalmopathy. The sample consisted of blood. The CDR3 region is CASSRLTSFWDEQFF. CDR3 DNA sequence: TGTGCCAGCAGCCGTTTGACTAGTTTCTGGGATGAGCAGTTCTTC.